The 22 T cell receptor beta chains listed next were all sequenced from one sample in a study of blood T cell repertoires in COVID-19. This table comes from immunoSEQ multiplex PCR, and its TCRdb copy is limited to in-frame clones, with some not included. The profile shows fewer than 250,000 clones, approximately 86% of them singletons. Sequenced input: peripheral blood. The receptors originated from a middle-aged man with acute or convalescent COVID-19.

The V gene is TRBV5-1, the J gene TRBJ1-1; D uncertain. Looked up from germline, CDR1 is SGHRS and CDR2 is YFSETQ. V shed 3 bases and J shed 4 bases, with 13 bases lying between them. There are 14 residues in the CDR3. The CDR3 DNA follows: TGCGCCAGCAGCTATGACCCCCGGAGCACTGAAGCTTTCTTT. This translates into CASSYDPRSTEAFF.

The rearrangement links TRBV5-5 to TRBJ2-7; maybe TRBD1 (7 bases). This CDR3 is built from 13 residues. Trimming took 2 bases from V and 7 from J, leaving 13 bases between them. Germline V CDR1 and CDR2: SGHKS, YYEKEE (reference sequence). The CDR3 sequence is CASSFPGGGEQYF. The DNA for the CDR3 is TGTGCCAGCAGCTTCCCAGGGGGAGGTGAGCAGTACTTC.

This clone came up once. The chain employs TRBV29-1 and TRBJ1-2, with 7 bases identical to TRBD1. The CDR3 covers 13 residues. Germline V lookup: CDR1 SQVTM, CDR2 ANQGSEA. J gave up 6 bases and V 5 bases, and 9 bases lay outside the gene matches. The chain's CDR3 is CSVTQGTWDGYTF. The CDR3 DNA sequence: TGCAGCGTTACACAGGGGACTTGGGATGGCTACACCTTC.

This clone was found once. V is TRBV11-2 and J is TRBJ2-1; unclear D gene. Trimming pared 5 bases from V and 4 bases from J, leaving 12 bases between. This CDR3 has 14 amino acids. Germline loops: CDR1 SGHAT, CDR2 FQNNGV. CDR3 sequence: CASSPSARYNEQFF. The CDR3 DNA reads TGTGCCAGCAGCCCCTCGGCCAGGTACAATGAGCAGTTCTTC.

The rearrangement joins TRBV5-6 to TRBJ2-6, with a possible D match to TRBD2 (6 bases). CDR3 length equals 17 residues. V was shortened by 3 bases and J by 0 bases, with 13 bases between the two germline ends. CDR1 SGHDT and CDR2 YYEEEE come from the germline V gene. Here the CDR3 DNA reads TGTGCCAGCAGCTGGGGACTCCCCCACTCTGGGGCCAACGTCCTGACTTTC. Amino acid sequence: CASSWGLPHSGANVLTF.

The chain uses TRBV6-2 or TRBV6-3 and TRBJ1-2, with a possible D match to TRBD1 (6 bases). V gave up 2 bases and J gave up 7 bases, with 17 bases separating them. This CDR3 is built from 15 residues. Germline CDR1 reads MNHEY; CDR2 reads SVGEGT. This CDR3 is CASSYLGALTVGYTF. The CDR3 nucleotides are TGTGCCAGCAGTTACCTGGGGGCCCTGACGGTTGGCTACACCTTC.

The chain combines TRBV19 with TRBJ1-2; 8 bases are a match to TRBD1. The CDR3 extends over 14 amino acids. Germline V lookup: CDR1 LNHDA, CDR2 SQIVND (reference sequence). With V trimmed by 6 bases and J by 5 bases, 8 bases remained unmatched. CDR3 loop: CASRMAGDRYGYTF. DNA of the CDR3: TGTGCCAGTAGAATGGCAGGGGACAGGTATGGCTACACCTTC.

This chain links TRBV6-4 with TRBJ1-1; no firm D call. CDR3 size: 13 residues. The germline gives CDR1 MRHNA, CDR2 SNTAGT. With 6 bases removed from V and 0 bases from J, the gap between germline ends came to 8 bases. CDR3 region: CASSPRVNTEAFF. The CDR3 coding sequence is TGTGCCAGCAGCCCGAGGGTGAACACTGAAGCTTTCTTT.

The gene calls are TRBV5-4 and TRBJ1-2; perhaps TRBD1 as D (6 bases). V dropped 0 bases and J dropped 8 bases, with 14 bases sitting between them. Per the germline V gene, CDR1 is SGHNT and CDR2 is YYREEE (reference sequence). The CDR3 has 14 residues. The CDR3 nucleotides are TGTGCCAGCAGCTTGGATCCAGGGGATGACGGCTACACCTTC. It translates to CASSLDPGDDGYTF. Combining the CDR3 with reference TRBV5-4 and TRBJ1-2 gives the whole variable domain ETGVTQSPTHLIKTRGQQVTLRCSSQSGHNTVSWYQQALGQGPQFIFQYYREEENGRGNFPPRFSGLQFPNYSSELNVNALELDDSALYLCASSLDPGDDGYTFGSGTRLTVV.

CDR3 bases: TGCGCCAGCAGCTTGGAGGGGGGGACTTTCTATGGCTACACCTTC. It translates to CASSLEGGTFYGYTF. The rearrangement links TRBV5-1 to TRBJ1-2; weak D call: TRBD1 (6 bases). The CDR3 is 15 amino acids. Trimming cost V 0 bases and J 4 bases, with 13 bases left between them. In germline, CDR1 is SGHRS, CDR2 YFSETQ. Supplemented by reference TRBV5-1 and TRBJ1-2, the full variable domain reads KAGVTQTPRYLIKTRGQQVTLSCSPISGHRSVSWYQQTPGQGLQFLFEYFSETQRNKGNFPGRFSGRQFSNSRSEMNVSTLELGDSALYLCASSLEGGTFYGYTFGSGTRLTVV.

The chain couples TRBV3-1 (or the pseudogene TRBV3-2) to TRBJ2-3, with 11 bases aligning to TRBD2. The CDR3 covers 18 residues. The germline V gene encodes CDR1 LGHDT and CDR2 YNNKEL (reference sequence). Losses at the gene ends were 5 bases for V and 5 bases for J; bases not matched to a gene: 15. CDR3 nucleotides: TGTGCCAGCAGCTTAGCCGGGACTAGCGGTCCTCTAGGAGATACGCAGTATTTT. It translates to CASSLAGTSGPLGDTQYF.

In its sample, this clone was seen once. The rearrangement joins TRBV28 to TRBJ2-1; no clear D gene. Germline lookup yields CDR1 MDHEN and CDR2 SYDVKM. The V end lost 8 bases, the J end lost 2 bases, and 22 bases lay between the germline ends. The CDR3 runs 17 residues. CDR3 DNA sequence: TGTGCCAGCCCCCCCCGCCTAGAGACCACCACCTACAATGAGCAGTTCTTC. Its protein product is CASPPRLETTTYNEQFF.

This chain connects TRBV5-6 to TRBJ2-6, with D tentatively TRBD1 (5 bases). Germline CDR1 and CDR2: SGHDT and YYEEEE. The CDR3 has 19 amino acids. The V end lost 2 bases, the J end lost 0 bases, and 18 bases lay between the germline ends. CDR3 in DNA: TGTGCCAGCAGCTTCCTTAGGGGCTCTCTTCTCTCTGGGGCCAACGTCCTGACTTTC. Translation gives CASSFLRGSLLSGANVLTF. Full variable domain (remainder filled in from reference TRBV5-6 and TRBJ2-6): DAGVTQSPTHLIKTRGQQVTLRCSPKSGHDTVSWYQQALGQGPQFIFQYYEEEERQRGNFPDRFSGHQFPNYSSELNVNALLLGDSALYLCASSFLRGSLLSGANVLTFGAGSRLTVL.

The chain carries TRBV7-9 and TRBJ1-4, with 8 bases that match TRBD1. CDR1 and CDR2 from the germline V gene are SEHNR and FQNEAQ (reference sequence). Trimming at V came to 2 bases and at J to 4 bases, leaving 6 bases not matched to a gene. The CDR3 is 16 amino acids. The CDR3, as DNA: TGTGCCAGCAGCTTAAAGACAGGGGCGGGTAATGAAAAACTGTTTTTT. Its translation: CASSLKTGAGNEKLFF.

The rearrangement joins TRBV12-3 or TRBV12-4 to TRBJ2-7; D might be TRBD2 (6 bases). Trimming shortened V by 2 bases and J by 9 bases, and 11 bases separated the two germline ends. This CDR3 spans 12 amino acids. The CDR3: CASSLLRGWQYF. DNA for the CDR3: TGTGCCAGCAGTTTACTGCGGGGCTGGCAGTACTTC.

The V and J genes are TRBV7-3 and TRBJ2-5, with D hard to call. Germline V lookup: CDR1 SGHTA, CDR2 FQGTGA. V was clipped by 3 bases and J by 1 base, with 6 bases between them. The CDR3 is 13 amino acids. For the CDR3, the DNA is TGTGCCAGCAGCTTGACATTCCAAGAGACCCAGTACTTC. Amino acid sequence: CASSLTFQETQYF. Filled out from reference TRBV7-3 and TRBJ2-5, the complete variable domain reads GAGVSQTPSNKVTEKGKYVELRCDPISGHTALYWYRQSLGQGPEFLIYFQGTGAADDSGLPNDRFFAVRPEGSVSTLKIQRTERGDSAVYLCASSLTFQETQYFGPGTRLLVL.

This clone was detected only once. This chain joins TRBV9 and TRBJ1-1; 11 bases map to TRBD1. Trimming removed 0 bases from V and 5 bases from J; junction bases left unmatched: 3. The germline gives CDR1 SGDLS, CDR2 YYNGEE. This CDR3 region has 15 residues. CDR3 sequence: CASSVAGTGGTEAFF. CDR3 sequence (DNA): TGTGCCAGCAGCGTAGCTGGGACAGGGGGAACTGAAGCTTTCTTT.

This clone was counted between two and nine times. V and J are TRBV5-1 and TRBJ2-1; 9 nucleotides line up with TRBD1. Germline CDR1 SGHRS, CDR2 YFSETQ. V shed 4 bases and J 8 bases; nucleotides not matched to a gene: 16. CDR3 size: 17 residues. The CDR3 DNA follows: TGCGCCAGCAGCCCAGTAAATACCGGGACAGGGAACGATGAGCAGTTCTTC. It yields the protein CASSPVNTGTGNDEQFF.

This rearrangement joins TRBV5-6 to TRBJ2-4; TRBD2 matches at 11 bases. With V trimmed by 5 bases and J by 6 bases, 16 bases remained unmatched. CDR1 and CDR2 from the germline V gene are SGHDT and YYEEEE. This CDR3 has 18 residues. The CDR3 DNA reads as TGTGCCAGCAGTGGCGGGGGGCTAGCGGGAGGACGTGGAAACATTCAGTACTTC. Its protein is CASSGGGLAGGRGNIQYF.

This chain uses TRBV2 with TRBJ2-1; the match to TRBD1 covers 9 bases. In germline, CDR1 is SNHLY, CDR2 FYNNEI. The CDR3 spans 14 residues. V gave up 7 bases and J gave up 4 bases; unmatched junction bases: 5. CDR3 in DNA: TGTGCCAGCACGCCGGGACAGGGATACAATGAGCAGTTCTTC. It translates to CASTPGQGYNEQFF.

The chain carries TRBV6-5 and TRBJ2-4; a possible D gene is TRBD1 (6 bases). V lost 2 bases, J lost 6 bases, and 11 bases lay in between. The CDR3 is 14 residues long. CDR1 MNHEY and CDR2 SVGAGI come from the germline V gene. Written as DNA, the CDR3 is TGTGCCAGCAGTTACGGGACAATCGGAAACATTCAGTACTTC. Its protein is CASSYGTIGNIQYF.

CDR3 loop: CASSPVRGGEETQYF. The CDR3 bases are TGTGCCAGCAGCCCCGTCCGGGGGGGCGAGGAGACCCAGTACTTC. The rearrangement uses TRBV14 and TRBJ2-5, with 8 nucleotides matching TRBD2. The CDR3 has 15 residues. CDR1 and CDR2 from the germline V gene are SGHDN and FVKESK. V was pared by 4 bases and J by 5 bases, with 9 bases of the junction left unmatched.